The 3 T cell receptor beta chains listed next were all sequenced from one sample in a study of cytomegalovirus exposure and HLA in healthy donors. Primers included in the PCR were 60 Vbeta and 13 Jbeta primers. This table comes from immunoSEQ multiplex PCR, and its TCRdb copy is limited to in-frame clones, with some not included. This sample has hundreds of thousands of clones; 65% to 85% occur once, and the top ten carry approximately 2.3%. Sequencing input: PBMCs. The source is a female donor in good health and CMV-seronegative.

This clone was seen only a few times. V and J are TRBV14 and TRBJ2-2; TRBD2 matches at 7 bases. Per the germline V gene, CDR1 is SGHDN and CDR2 is FVKESK. The CDR3 runs 16 residues. Trimming cost V 4 bases and J 6 bases; bases outside gene matches: 11. In nucleotides, the CDR3 is TGTGCCAGCAGCCCACGGGGGGTGGCTGCCCCCGGGGAGCTGTTTTTT. Translation gives CASSPRGVAAPGELFF. The full variable domain, with the rest looked up from reference TRBV14 and TRBJ2-2, is EAGVTQFPSHSVIEKGQTVTLRCDPISGHDNLYWYRRVMGKEIKFLLHFVKESKQDESGMPNNRFLAERTGGTYSTLKVQPAELEDSGVYFCASSPRGVAAPGELFFGEGSRLTVL.

This clone appeared once. The chain links TRBV7-9 to TRBJ1-2; D unclear. This CDR3 is built from 13 residues. Deletions cut 1 base from V and 0 bases from J, with 3 bases between. Germline values: CDR1 SEHNR, CDR2 FQNEAQ (reference sequence). This CDR3 is CASSLVTNYGYTF. In DNA, the CDR3 is TGTGCCAGCAGCTTAGTCACTAACTATGGCTACACCTTC.

This chain connects TRBV12-5 to TRBJ2-7; 8 bases match TRBD1. The CDR3 runs to 16 residues. Looked up from germline, CDR1 is LGHNT and CDR2 is FRNRAP. The ends lost 1 base at V and 4 bases at J; junction bases unmatched: 9. The CDR3 bases are TGTGCTAGTGGTTTGGGCGTAGGGACAGGATCATACGAGCAGTACTTC. Its protein product is CASGLGVGTGSYEQYF.